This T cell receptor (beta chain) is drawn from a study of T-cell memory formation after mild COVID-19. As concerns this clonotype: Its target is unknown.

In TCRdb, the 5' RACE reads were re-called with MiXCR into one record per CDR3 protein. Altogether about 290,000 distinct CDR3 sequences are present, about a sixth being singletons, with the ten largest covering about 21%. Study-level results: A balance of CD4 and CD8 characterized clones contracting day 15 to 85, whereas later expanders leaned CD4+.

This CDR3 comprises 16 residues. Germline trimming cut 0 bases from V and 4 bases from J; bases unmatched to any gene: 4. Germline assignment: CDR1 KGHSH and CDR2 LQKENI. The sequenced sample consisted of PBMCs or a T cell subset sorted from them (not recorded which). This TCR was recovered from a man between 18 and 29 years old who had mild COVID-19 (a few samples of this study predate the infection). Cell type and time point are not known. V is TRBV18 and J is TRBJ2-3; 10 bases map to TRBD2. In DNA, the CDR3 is TGTGCCAGCTCACCACCTTCCAGCGGGGGGGCAGATACGCAGTATTTT. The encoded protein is CASSPPSSGGADTQYF.